The rows below give T cell receptor beta chains drawn from one sample of a study of T cell repertoires in cytomegalovirus infection. Their antigens remain unidentified. TCRdb re-analysed the reads in MiXCR, keeping a single row per CDR3 protein. This table holds about 830,000 distinct CDR3 sequences, 32% found once. This material consisted of cultured CD8+ T cells from PBMCs, taken from culture after CMV antigen stimulation. The receptors were sampled from a human donor in good health (CMV status not recorded). Some clones in this sample may be carry-over from other donors' samples. Both conserved end residues are part of each CDR3. Fields, in order: V gene, J gene, clone size, D gene, CDR3 protein, CDR3 DNA. A D gene is named only where the DNA matches it firmly. Clone size is not always given. Where it is, it says once, few, many or a class for expanded clones.

v_gene: TRBV4-1; j_gene: TRBJ1-5; abundance: -; d_gene: -; CDR3aa: CASSTGGGSNQPQHF; CDR3nt: TGCGCCAGCAGCACGGGCGGCGGGAGCAATCAGCCCCAGCATTTT
v_gene: TRBV7-6; j_gene: TRBJ2-1; abundance: few; d_gene: -; CDR3aa: CASSPPAHNEQFF; CDR3nt: TGTGCCAGCAGCCCCCCGGCACACAATGAGCAGTTCTTC
v_gene: TRBV25-1; j_gene: TRBJ2-3; abundance: -; d_gene: -; CDR3aa: CAPGVRDTQYF; CDR3nt: TGTGCCCCTGGGGTTCGCGATACGCAGTATTTT
v_gene: TRBV6-5; j_gene: TRBJ1-1; abundance: -; d_gene: -; CDR3aa: CASSYSVATNTEAFF; CDR3nt: TGTGCCAGCAGTTACAGCGTCGCCACTAACACTGAAGCTTTCTTT
v_gene: TRBV4-1; j_gene: TRBJ2-1; abundance: many; d_gene: TRBD2; CDR3aa: CASSQSLAGDTYNEQFF; CDR3nt: TGCGCCAGCAGCCAAAGTCTAGCGGGAGATACCTACAATGAGCAGTTCTTC
v_gene: TRBV7-2; j_gene: TRBJ2-1; abundance: many; d_gene: TRBD2; CDR3aa: CASSFPIPSGGSNEQFF; CDR3nt: TGTGCCAGCAGCTTCCCTATACCTAGCGGGGGAAGCAATGAGCAGTTCTTC
v_gene: TRBV12-3/TRBV12-4; j_gene: TRBJ2-3; abundance: -; d_gene: TRBD1; CDR3aa: CASSIGTGGVDTQYF; CDR3nt: TGTGCCAGCAGTATTGGGACAGGGGGCGTAGATACGCAGTATTTT
v_gene: TRBV20-1; j_gene: TRBJ1-6; abundance: -; d_gene: TRBD1; CDR3aa: CSARGTGSNSPLHF; CDR3nt: TGCAGTGCTAGAGGGACAGGAAGTAATTCACCCCTCCACTTT
v_gene: TRBV6-6; j_gene: TRBJ1-5; abundance: -; d_gene: -; CDR3aa: CASSYSRVPQPQHF; CDR3nt: TGTGCCAGCAGTTACTCACGGGTCCCTCAGCCCCAGCATTTT
v_gene: TRBV6-5; j_gene: TRBJ1-2; abundance: -; d_gene: TRBD1; CDR3aa: CASRTGGARVGYTF; CDR3nt: TGTGCCAGCAGAACAGGGGGCGCGCGGGTTGGCTACACCTTC
v_gene: TRBV4-2; j_gene: TRBJ2-3; abundance: -; d_gene: -; CDR3aa: CASSQEGWGVDTQYF; CDR3nt: TGTGCCAGCAGCCAAGAAGGCTGGGGCGTAGATACGCAGTATTTT
v_gene: TRBV6-1; j_gene: TRBJ1-4; abundance: few; d_gene: -; CDR3aa: CASSSYGAPSTNEKLFF; CDR3nt: TGTGCCAGCAGTTCCTACGGGGCCCCGTCAACTAATGAAAAACTGTTTTTT
v_gene: TRBV9; j_gene: TRBJ1-1; abundance: few; d_gene: -; CDR3aa: CASNRHGNTEAFF; CDR3nt: TGTGCCAGCAACAGACACGGGAACACTGAAGCTTTCTTT
v_gene: TRBV11-2; j_gene: TRBJ1-1; abundance: -; d_gene: -; CDR3aa: CASSLDQRVNTEAFF; CDR3nt: TGTGCCAGCAGCTTAGACCAGAGGGTGAACACTGAAGCTTTCTTT
v_gene: TRBV6-1; j_gene: TRBJ2-3; abundance: few; d_gene: TRBD1; CDR3aa: CASRKTGEHDTQYF; CDR3nt: TGTGCCAGCAGGAAGACAGGGGAGCATGATACGCAGTATTTT
v_gene: TRBV7-9; j_gene: TRBJ2-7; abundance: once; d_gene: TRBD1; CDR3aa: CASSPSGQGSYEQYF; CDR3nt: TGTGCCAGCAGCCCTTCGGGACAGGGCTCCTACGAGCAGTACTTC
v_gene: TRBV20-1; j_gene: TRBJ1-2; abundance: -; d_gene: -; CDR3aa: CSARDLGNMFTGYTF; CDR3nt: TGCAGTGCTAGAGATCTCGGAAATATGTTTACTGGCTACACCTTC
v_gene: TRBV11-2; j_gene: TRBJ2-5; abundance: -; d_gene: -; CDR3aa: CASSFVPSGSQETQYF; CDR3nt: TGTGCCAGCAGCTTTGTACCCTCGGGGTCCCAAGAGACCCAGTACTTC
v_gene: TRBV2; j_gene: TRBJ2-7; abundance: -; d_gene: -; CDR3aa: CAILTGYYEQYF; CDR3nt: TGTGCCATCCTGACAGGATACTACGAGCAGTACTTC
v_gene: TRBV6-5; j_gene: TRBJ1-1; abundance: few; d_gene: TRBD1; CDR3aa: CASSSYRGRTEAFF; CDR3nt: TGTGCCAGCAGTTCGTACAGGGGTCGGACTGAAGCTTTCTTT
v_gene: TRBV7-6; j_gene: TRBJ2-1; abundance: -; d_gene: TRBD2; CDR3aa: CASSVGLAGEQFF; CDR3nt: TGTGCCAGCAGCGTCGGGTTAGCGGGTGAGCAGTTCTTC
v_gene: TRBV7-9; j_gene: TRBJ2-7; abundance: many; d_gene: TRBD2; CDR3aa: CASSPSTSGGSSSYEQYF; CDR3nt: TGTGCCAGCAGCCCGTCGACTAGCGGGGGGTCGAGCTCCTACGAGCAGTACTTC
v_gene: TRBV6-1; j_gene: TRBJ1-4; abundance: few; d_gene: TRBD1; CDR3aa: CASSKRGQSNEKLFF; CDR3nt: TGTGCCAGCAGTAAACGGGGACAGTCAAATGAAAAACTGTTTTTT
v_gene: TRBV6-6; j_gene: TRBJ1-1; abundance: -; d_gene: -; CDR3aa: CASSYLPMNTEAFF; CDR3nt: TGTGCCAGCAGTTACCTACCAATGAACACTGAAGCTTTCTTT
v_gene: TRBV12-3/TRBV12-4; j_gene: TRBJ2-3; abundance: -; d_gene: -; CDR3aa: CASSLRRAGTGTDTQYF; CDR3nt: TGTGCCAGCAGTTTGAGGAGGGCGGGGACAGGCACAGATACGCAGTATTTT
v_gene: TRBV7-6; j_gene: TRBJ2-7; abundance: many; d_gene: -; CDR3aa: CASSYSTPPVEQYF; CDR3nt: TGTGCCAGCAGCTATAGTACCCCGCCTGTCGAGCAGTACTTC
v_gene: TRBV20-1; j_gene: TRBJ2-3; abundance: -; d_gene: -; CDR3aa: CSARDHSTDTQYF; CDR3nt: TGCAGTGCTAGAGATCACAGCACAGATACGCAGTATTTT
v_gene: TRBV20-1; j_gene: TRBJ2-7; abundance: -; d_gene: -; CDR3aa: CSAGGTANSYEQYF; CDR3nt: TGCAGTGCTGGCGGGACAGCGAACTCCTACGAGCAGTACTTC
v_gene: TRBV4-1; j_gene: TRBJ2-5; abundance: once; d_gene: -; CDR3aa: CASSQGVGRETQYF; CDR3nt: TGCGCCAGCAGCCAAGGCGTAGGGAGGGAGACCCAGTACTTC
v_gene: TRBV28; j_gene: TRBJ1-5; abundance: -; d_gene: -; CDR3aa: CASSFVAAYNQPQHF; CDR3nt: TGTGCCAGCAGTTTCGTAGCGGCCTACAATCAGCCCCAGCATTTT
v_gene: TRBV6-6; j_gene: TRBJ2-1; abundance: -; d_gene: -; CDR3aa: CASSYALIGGGNNEQFF; CDR3nt: TGTGCCAGCAGTTATGCCCTTATAGGGGGGGGCAACAATGAGCAGTTCTTC
v_gene: TRBV5-4; j_gene: TRBJ2-2; abundance: -; d_gene: -; CDR3aa: CASSPQQTITGELFF; CDR3nt: TGTGCCAGCAGCCCACAACAGACAATCACCGGGGAGCTGTTTTTT
v_gene: TRBV6-1; j_gene: TRBJ2-2; abundance: -; d_gene: TRBD2; CDR3aa: CASSYGGTDTGELFF; CDR3nt: TGTGCCAGCAGTTACGGGGGGACTGACACCGGGGAGCTGTTTTTT
v_gene: TRBV12-3/TRBV12-4; j_gene: TRBJ2-2; abundance: few; d_gene: TRBD1; CDR3aa: CATRGGTTGELFF; CDR3nt: TGTGCCACCCGAGGGGGCACCACCGGGGAGCTGTTTTTT
v_gene: TRBV20-1; j_gene: TRBJ2-3; abundance: few; d_gene: TRBD2; CDR3aa: CSAVAGTSSTDTQYF; CDR3nt: TGCAGTGCTGTAGCCGGGACTAGCTCCACAGATACGCAGTATTTT
v_gene: TRBV6-5; j_gene: TRBJ2-3; abundance: few; d_gene: TRBD1; CDR3aa: CASSYSDRGETDTQYF; CDR3nt: TGTGCCAGCAGTTACTCTGACAGGGGGGAGACAGATACGCAGTATTTT
v_gene: TRBV19; j_gene: TRBJ2-3; abundance: few; d_gene: -; CDR3aa: CASSILGATDTQYF; CDR3nt: TGTGCCAGTAGTATACTAGGGGCCACAGATACGCAGTATTTT
v_gene: TRBV7-6; j_gene: TRBJ2-1; abundance: -; d_gene: -; CDR3aa: CASSLERPAGVEQFF; CDR3nt: TGTGCCAGCAGCTTAGAGAGACCGGCTGGGGTCGAGCAGTTCTTC
v_gene: TRBV7-3; j_gene: TRBJ1-3; abundance: -; d_gene: -; CDR3aa: CASRSRGQDRSGNTIYF; CDR3nt: TGTGCCAGCAGATCGAGAGGCCAGGACCGCTCTGGAAACACCATATATTTT
v_gene: TRBV18; j_gene: TRBJ2-2; abundance: -; d_gene: -; CDR3aa: CASSPGYRPNTGELFF; CDR3nt: TGTGCCAGCTCACCCGGTTACAGACCGAACACCGGGGAGCTGTTTTTT
v_gene: TRBV6-2/TRBV6-3; j_gene: TRBJ2-5; abundance: few; d_gene: -; CDR3aa: CASSSLAEIQETQYF; CDR3nt: TGTGCCAGCAGCTCCTTAGCGGAGATCCAAGAGACCCAGTACTTC
v_gene: TRBV7-6; j_gene: TRBJ1-3; abundance: -; d_gene: -; CDR3aa: CASSLAGQPGAINTIYF; CDR3nt: TGTGCCAGCAGCTTAGCGGGGCAACCTGGGGCTATAAACACCATATATTTT
v_gene: TRBV28; j_gene: TRBJ2-2; abundance: many; d_gene: -; CDR3aa: CASSFVGNTGELFF; CDR3nt: TGTGCCAGCAGTTTTGTGGGTAACACCGGGGAGCTGTTTTTT
v_gene: TRBV5-4; j_gene: TRBJ2-5; abundance: many; d_gene: TRBD1; CDR3aa: CASSPGQGAAETQYF; CDR3nt: TGTGCCAGCAGCCCGGGACAGGGGGCGGCGGAGACCCAGTACTTC
v_gene: TRBV19; j_gene: TRBJ1-6; abundance: -; d_gene: -; CDR3aa: CASSRYNSPLHF; CDR3nt: TGTGCCAGTAGTCGTTATAATTCACCCCTCCACTTT
v_gene: TRBV4-1; j_gene: TRBJ2-1; abundance: few; d_gene: -; CDR3aa: CASSRIRGQASFF; CDR3nt: TGCGCCAGCAGCCGCATAAGGGGCCAGGCCTCGTTCTTC
v_gene: TRBV12-3/TRBV12-4; j_gene: TRBJ2-2; abundance: -; d_gene: -; CDR3aa: CASSLAGDGPGELFF; CDR3nt: TGTGCCAGCAGTTTAGCGGGGGACGGACCCGGGGAGCTGTTTTTT
v_gene: TRBV7-8; j_gene: TRBJ2-3; abundance: once; d_gene: TRBD2; CDR3aa: CASSPTSGGVDTQYF; CDR3nt: TGTGCCAGCAGTCCGACTAGCGGGGGGGTGGATACGCAGTATTTT
v_gene: TRBV29-1; j_gene: TRBJ1-3; abundance: -; d_gene: -; CDR3aa: CSVVGPNTIYF; CDR3nt: TGCAGCGTTGTGGGCCCGAACACCATATATTTT
v_gene: TRBV7-2; j_gene: TRBJ2-1; abundance: many; d_gene: TRBD2; CDR3aa: CASSLASGLAVLTNEQFF; CDR3nt: TGTGCCAGCAGCTTAGCGTCGGGACTAGCGGTTTTAACCAATGAGCAGTTCTTC
v_gene: TRBV7-6; j_gene: TRBJ1-1; abundance: -; d_gene: -; CDR3aa: CASSLSTLGGTEAFF; CDR3nt: TGTGCCAGCAGCTTATCAACCCTTGGGGGCACTGAAGCTTTCTTT
v_gene: TRBV6-1; j_gene: TRBJ1-1; abundance: -; d_gene: -; CDR3aa: CASNVLGNTEAFF; CDR3nt: TGTGCCAGCAATGTTTTGGGGAACACTGAAGCTTTCTTT